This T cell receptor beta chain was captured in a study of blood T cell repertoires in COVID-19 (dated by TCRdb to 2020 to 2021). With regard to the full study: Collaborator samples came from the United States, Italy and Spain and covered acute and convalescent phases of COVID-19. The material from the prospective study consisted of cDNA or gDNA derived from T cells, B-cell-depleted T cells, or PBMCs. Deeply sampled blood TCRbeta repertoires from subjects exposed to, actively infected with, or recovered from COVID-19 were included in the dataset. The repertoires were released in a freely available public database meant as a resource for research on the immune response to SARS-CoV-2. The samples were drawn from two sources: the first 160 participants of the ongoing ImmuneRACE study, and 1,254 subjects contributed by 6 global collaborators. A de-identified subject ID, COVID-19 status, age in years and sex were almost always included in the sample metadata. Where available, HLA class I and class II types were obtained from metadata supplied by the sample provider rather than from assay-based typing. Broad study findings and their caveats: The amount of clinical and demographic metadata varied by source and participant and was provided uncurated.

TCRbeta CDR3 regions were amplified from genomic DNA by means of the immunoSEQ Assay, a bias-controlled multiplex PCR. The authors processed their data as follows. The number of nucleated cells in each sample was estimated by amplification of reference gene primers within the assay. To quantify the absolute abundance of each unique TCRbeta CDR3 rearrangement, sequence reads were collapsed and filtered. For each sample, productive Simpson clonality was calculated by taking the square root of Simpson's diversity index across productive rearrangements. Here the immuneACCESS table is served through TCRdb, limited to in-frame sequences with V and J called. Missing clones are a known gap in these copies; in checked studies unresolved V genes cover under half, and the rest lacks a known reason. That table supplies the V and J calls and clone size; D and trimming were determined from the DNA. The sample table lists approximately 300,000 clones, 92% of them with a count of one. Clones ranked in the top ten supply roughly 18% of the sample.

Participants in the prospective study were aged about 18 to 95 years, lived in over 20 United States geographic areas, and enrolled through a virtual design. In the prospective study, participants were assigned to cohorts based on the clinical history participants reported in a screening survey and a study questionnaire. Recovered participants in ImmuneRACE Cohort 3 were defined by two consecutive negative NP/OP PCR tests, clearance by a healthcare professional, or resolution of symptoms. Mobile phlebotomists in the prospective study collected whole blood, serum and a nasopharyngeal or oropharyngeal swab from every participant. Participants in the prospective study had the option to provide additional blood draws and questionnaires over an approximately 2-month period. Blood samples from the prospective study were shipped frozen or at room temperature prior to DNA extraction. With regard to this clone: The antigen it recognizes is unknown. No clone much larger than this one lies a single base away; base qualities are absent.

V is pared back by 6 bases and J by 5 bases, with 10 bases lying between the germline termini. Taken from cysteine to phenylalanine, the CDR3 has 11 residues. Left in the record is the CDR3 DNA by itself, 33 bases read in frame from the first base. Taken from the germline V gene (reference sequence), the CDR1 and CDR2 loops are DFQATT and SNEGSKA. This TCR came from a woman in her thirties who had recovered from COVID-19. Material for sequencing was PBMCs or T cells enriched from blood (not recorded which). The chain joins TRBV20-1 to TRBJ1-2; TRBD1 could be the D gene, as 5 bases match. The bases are TGCAGTGCATCCCGGGGGTATGGCTACACCTTC. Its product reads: CSASRGYGYTF.